This T cell receptor beta chain comes out of a study of glioma-infiltrating T cells. Study conclusions and caveats: Only very few CDR3 sequences appeared in both tissue and blood. Above-expected tissue-blood divergence occurred in all gliomas, most in low-grade ones.

The length of the CDR3 is 13 residues. Trimming took off 4 bases at V and 8 bases at J, with 12 bases between the two ends. CDR1 is LGHDT and CDR2 is YNNKEL in the germline V gene (reference sequence). This clonotype appeared many times. Antigen specificity is unknown. The iRepertoire nested amplicon-rescue multiplex PCR amplified TCR alpha and beta CDR3s from RNA. Tissue mRNA or PBMC total RNA, about 85-400 ng, went into one-step reverse transcription and amplification. TCRdb itself ran the multiplex PCR reads through MiXCR, one entry per CDR3 protein. This table has roughly 40,000 distinct CDR3 sequences, about a fifth appearing once.

The receptor's source is a human donor with low-grade glioma or glioblastoma, undergoing nonglioma brain surgery, or in good health (not recorded which). Sequencing was carried out using glioma tissue, nonneoplastic brain tissue, or PBMCs (not recorded which). This rearrangement joins TRBV3-1 to TRBJ2-1, with D possibly being TRBD1 (6 bases). CDR3 sequence: CASSPYPGDEQFF. DNA for the CDR3: TGTGCCAGCAGCCCCTACCCAGGGGATGAGCAGTTCTTC.